This TCR beta chain was identified in a study of shared clonotypes between healthy human individuals. Across the study: Each donor contributed plates that comprised three CD4 naive, three CD4 memory, two CD8 naive and one CD8 memory. Study findings and constraints: Non-shared clonotypes were found to have lower generation probabilities than the clonotypes that were shared by all four of the sorted-subset donors. The authors sampled blood alone, and tissue repertoires likely differ. The low donor count limited represented genetic and exposure-history diversity.

As for this clone: Its antigen is currently unknown.

This CDR3 region has 14 residues. CDR1 is SNHLY and CDR2 is FYNNEI in the germline V gene. V was cut by 2 bases and J by 0 bases, with 7 bases left in between. CD45RO-negative CD8 cells positively selected for CCR7 made up the naive population, which excluded terminally differentiated effector memory CD45RA+ cells. Some clones are missing from TCRdb's copy, which holds only in-frame ones; the method was immunoSEQ multiplex PCR. Of roughly 890,000 clones in the sample, 92% are singletons; the top ten hold approximately 25%. The V call is TRBV2, the J call TRBJ2-5; D is unresolved. The sample taken for sequencing was naive CD8+ T cells sorted from blood. The receptor comes from a man aged 25-40 years in good health. CDR3 amino acids: CASSETEYQETQYF. CDR3 sequence (DNA): TGTGCCAGCAGTGAAACGGAATACCAAGAGACCCAGTACTTC.